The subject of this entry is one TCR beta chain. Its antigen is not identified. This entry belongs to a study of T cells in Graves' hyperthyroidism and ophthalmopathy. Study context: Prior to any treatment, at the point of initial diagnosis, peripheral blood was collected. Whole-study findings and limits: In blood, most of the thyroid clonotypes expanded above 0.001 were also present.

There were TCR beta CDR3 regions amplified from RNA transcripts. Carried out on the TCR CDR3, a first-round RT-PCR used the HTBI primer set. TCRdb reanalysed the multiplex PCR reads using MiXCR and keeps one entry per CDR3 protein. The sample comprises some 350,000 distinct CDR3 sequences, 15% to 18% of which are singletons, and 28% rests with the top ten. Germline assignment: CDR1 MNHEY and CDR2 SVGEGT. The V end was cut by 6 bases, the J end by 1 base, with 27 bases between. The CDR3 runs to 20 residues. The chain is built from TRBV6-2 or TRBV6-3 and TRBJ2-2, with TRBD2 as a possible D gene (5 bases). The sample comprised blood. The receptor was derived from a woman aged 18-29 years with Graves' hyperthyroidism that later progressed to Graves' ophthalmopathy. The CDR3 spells CASRTDTTIRRAGNTGELFF. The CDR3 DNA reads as TGTGCCAGCAGAACCGACACGACCATTCGACGGGCGGGGAACACCGGGGAGCTGTTTTTT.